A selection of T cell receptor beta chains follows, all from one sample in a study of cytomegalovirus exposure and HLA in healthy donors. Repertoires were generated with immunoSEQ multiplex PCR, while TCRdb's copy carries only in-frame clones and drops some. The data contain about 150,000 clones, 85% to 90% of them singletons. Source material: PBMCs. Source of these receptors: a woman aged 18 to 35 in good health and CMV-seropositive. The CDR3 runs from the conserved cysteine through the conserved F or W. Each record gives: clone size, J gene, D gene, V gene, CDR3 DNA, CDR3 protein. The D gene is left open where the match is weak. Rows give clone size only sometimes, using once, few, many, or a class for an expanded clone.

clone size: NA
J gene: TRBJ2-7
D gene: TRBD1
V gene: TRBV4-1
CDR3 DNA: TGCGCCAGCAGCCAAGTTCGAGACAGGGCCTACGAGCAGTACTTC
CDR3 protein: CASSQVRDRAYEQYF

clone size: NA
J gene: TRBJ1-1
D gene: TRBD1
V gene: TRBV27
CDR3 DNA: TGTGCCAGCAGTTTAGGGCCCAACAGGGGTAACGGTGAAGCTTTCTTT
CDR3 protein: CASSLGPNRGNGEAFF

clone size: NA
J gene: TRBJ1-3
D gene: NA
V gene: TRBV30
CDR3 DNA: TGTGCCTGGAGTGTATCCCGCTCTGGAAACACCATATATTTT
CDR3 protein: CAWSVSRSGNTIYF

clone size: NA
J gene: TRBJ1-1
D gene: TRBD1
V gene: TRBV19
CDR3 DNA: TGTGCCAGTAGTTCCTGGGACAGGGGATACACTGAAGCTTTCTTT
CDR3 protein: CASSSWDRGYTEAFF

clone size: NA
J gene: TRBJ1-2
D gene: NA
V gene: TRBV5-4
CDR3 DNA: TGTGCCAGCAGCTTGGCCGGTTTTGGGCAGACCGAGTTCTTC
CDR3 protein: CASSLAGFGQTEFF

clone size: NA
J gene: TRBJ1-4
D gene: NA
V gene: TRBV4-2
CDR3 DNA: TGTGCCAGCAGCCAAGTCGAGTCCGTGAATGAAAAACTGTTTTTT
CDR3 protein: CASSQVESVNEKLFF

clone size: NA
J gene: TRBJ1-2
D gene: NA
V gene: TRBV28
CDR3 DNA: TGTGCCAGCAGCTGGAGGGATAACTATGGCTACACCTTC
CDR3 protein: CASSWRDNYGYTF

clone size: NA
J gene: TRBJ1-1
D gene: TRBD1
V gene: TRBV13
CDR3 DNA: TGTGCCAGCAGCTTAGGACAGGGGGCGCCGGACACTGAAGCTTTCTTT
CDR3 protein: CASSLGQGAPDTEAFF

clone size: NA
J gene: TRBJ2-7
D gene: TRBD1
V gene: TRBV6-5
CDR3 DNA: TGTGCCAGCAGTTTCCAACAGGGGTCGGGGGAGCAGTACTTC
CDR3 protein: CASSFQQGSGEQYF

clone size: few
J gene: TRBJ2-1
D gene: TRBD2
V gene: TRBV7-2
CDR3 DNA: TGTGCCAGCAGCCGCCCGGGACTAGCGGCGAATGAGCAGTTCTTC
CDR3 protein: CASSRPGLAANEQFF

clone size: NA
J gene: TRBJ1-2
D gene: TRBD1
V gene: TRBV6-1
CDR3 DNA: TGTGCCAGCACCTTGGACAGGGCCTATGGCTACACCTTC
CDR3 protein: CASTLDRAYGYTF

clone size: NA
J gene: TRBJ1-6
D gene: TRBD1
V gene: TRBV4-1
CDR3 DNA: TGCGCCAGCAGCCAACCGGGACAGAGGTCCTCACCCCTCCACTTT
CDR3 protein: CASSQPGQRSSPLHF

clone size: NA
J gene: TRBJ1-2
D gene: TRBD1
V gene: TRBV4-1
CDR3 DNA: TGCGCCAGCAGCCGTTCAGGGGGCCAGGGTGGCTACACCTTC
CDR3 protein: CASSRSGGQGGYTF

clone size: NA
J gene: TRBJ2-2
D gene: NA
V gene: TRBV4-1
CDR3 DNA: TGCGCCAGCAGCCAATGGCGGCAGAAGAACACCGGGGAGCTGTTTTTT
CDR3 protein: CASSQWRQKNTGELFF